This T cell receptor (beta chain) is drawn from a study of blood T cell repertoires in COVID-19. Study at large: COVID-19 samples collected from the United States, Italy and Spain covered acute and convalescent phases.

Germline V gene sequence: CDR1 SGHRS, CDR2 YFSETQ. V gave up 0 bases and J gave up 7 bases, with 11 bases separating them. The CDR3 runs 14 residues. Profiling relied on immunoSEQ multiplex PCR, and the TCRdb table lists in-frame clones only, not all of them. The table shows some 500,000 clones, with around 87% occurring only once. Material for sequencing was PBMCs or T cells enriched from blood (not recorded which). The source is a woman in her forties who had recovered from COVID-19. The chain employs TRBV5-1 and TRBJ2-1, with a possible D match to TRBD2 (5 bases). The CDR3 DNA sequence: TGCGCCAGCAGCTTGGCGGACTCAGGTAATGAGCAGTTCTTC. It encodes CASSLADSGNEQFF. The variable domain in full, completed from reference TRBV5-1 and TRBJ2-1, reads KAGVTQTPRYLIKTRGQQVTLSCSPISGHRSVSWYQQTPGQGLQFLFEYFSETQRNKGNFPGRFSGRQFSNSRSEMNVSTLELGDSALYLCASSLADSGNEQFFGPGTRLTVL.